This T cell receptor (beta chain) was recovered during a study of T cell responses to AZD1222 COVID-19 vaccine. Findings and limits, study-wide: Unmutated variant regions reportedly attract nearly half of all spike-specific TCRs. It was only five to seven AZD1222 recipients who were seropositive at baseline. Clonal diversity was possibly underestimated, and the donors were mostly white British, with more females. Spike-specific TCR depth and breadth grew after two AZD1222 doses.

This clone has only a few counts. What it binds is not known. Here immunoSEQ multiplex PCR was the method, and the copy in TCRdb shows in-frame clones only, minus some. Among 120,000 or so clones listed, 87% were seen once. This CDR3 has 15 residues. V shed 3 bases, J shed 7 bases, and the junction held 11 bases outside the gene matches. CDR1 is KGHSH, CDR2 LQKENI, per germline. The TCR comes from an adult in good health. The rearrangement links TRBV18 to TRBJ1-1; 7 bases are shared with TRBD1. The sequences come from peripheral blood, collected on day 0 of AZD1222 vaccination. This CDR3 reads CASSPLVQGDREAFF. The CDR3 DNA reads TGTGCCAGCTCACCGTTGGTGCAGGGGGATCGTGAAGCTTTCTTT.